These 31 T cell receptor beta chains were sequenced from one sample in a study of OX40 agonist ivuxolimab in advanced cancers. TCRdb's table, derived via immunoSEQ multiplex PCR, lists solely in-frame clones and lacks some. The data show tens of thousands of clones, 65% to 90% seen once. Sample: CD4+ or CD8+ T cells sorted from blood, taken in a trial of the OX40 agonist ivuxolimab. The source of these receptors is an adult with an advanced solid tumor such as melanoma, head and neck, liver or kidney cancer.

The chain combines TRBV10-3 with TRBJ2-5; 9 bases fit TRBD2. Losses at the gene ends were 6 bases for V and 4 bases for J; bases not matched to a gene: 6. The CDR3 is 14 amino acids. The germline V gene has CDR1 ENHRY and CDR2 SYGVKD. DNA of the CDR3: TGTGCCATCAGGTCGGGACTAGCTGGAGAGACCCAGTACTTC. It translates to CAIRSGLAGETQYF.

For the CDR3, the DNA is TGCGCCAGCAGCGACCTGGGACATTTGGGGAACGAGCAGTACTTC. Translation gives CASSDLGHLGNEQYF. The rearrangement uses TRBV5-1 and TRBJ2-7; a possible D gene is TRBD1 (6 bases). Germline CDR1 is SGHRS and CDR2 is YFSETQ. CDR3 size: 15 residues. The ends were cut back, 4 bases at V and 5 bases at J, with 19 bases in the middle.

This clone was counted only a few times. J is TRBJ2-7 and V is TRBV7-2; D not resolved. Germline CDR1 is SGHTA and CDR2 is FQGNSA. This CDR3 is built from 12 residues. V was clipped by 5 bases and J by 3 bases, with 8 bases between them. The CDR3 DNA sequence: TGTGCCAGCAGCCATCAAAACTACGAGCAGTACTTC. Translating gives CASSHQNYEQYF.

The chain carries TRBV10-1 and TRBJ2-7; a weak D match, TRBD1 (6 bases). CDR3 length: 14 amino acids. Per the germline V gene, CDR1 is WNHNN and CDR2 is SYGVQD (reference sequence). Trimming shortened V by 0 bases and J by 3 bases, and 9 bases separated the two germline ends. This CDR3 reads CASSESDRYYEQYF. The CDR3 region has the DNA TGCGCCAGCAGTGAGTCGGACAGATACTACGAGCAGTACTTC.

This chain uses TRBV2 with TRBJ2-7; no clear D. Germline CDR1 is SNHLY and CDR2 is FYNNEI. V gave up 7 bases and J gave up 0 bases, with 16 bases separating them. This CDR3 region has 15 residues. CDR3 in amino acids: CASNPIVETSYEQYF. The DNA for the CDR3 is TGTGCCAGCAATCCAATCGTAGAGACCTCCTACGAGCAGTACTTC.

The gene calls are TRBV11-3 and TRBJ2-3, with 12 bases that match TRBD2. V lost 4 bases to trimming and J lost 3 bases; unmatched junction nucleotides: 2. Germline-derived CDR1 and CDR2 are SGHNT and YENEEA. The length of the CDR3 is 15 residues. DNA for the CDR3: TGTGCCAGCAGCTATGGACTAGCGGGGACAGATACGCAGTATTTT. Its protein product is CASSYGLAGTDTQYF.

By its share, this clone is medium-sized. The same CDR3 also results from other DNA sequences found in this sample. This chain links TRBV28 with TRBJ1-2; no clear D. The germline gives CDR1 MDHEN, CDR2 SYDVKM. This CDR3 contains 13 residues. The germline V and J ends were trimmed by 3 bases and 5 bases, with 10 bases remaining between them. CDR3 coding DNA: TGTGCCAGCAGTTTGGGCGGGGATTATGGCTACACCTTC. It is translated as CASSLGGDYGYTF.

The CDR3 bases are TGTGCCAGTAGTATGACCGGGACGAACGAGCAGTACTTC. It codes for CASSMTGTNEQYF. This chain links TRBV19 with TRBJ2-7; possibly TRBD1 or TRBD2 for D (5 bases each). The CDR3 sequence is 13 residues long. V was trimmed by 3 bases and J by 5 bases, leaving 11 bases between them. The germline CDR1 and CDR2 sequences are LNHDA and SQIVND (reference sequence).

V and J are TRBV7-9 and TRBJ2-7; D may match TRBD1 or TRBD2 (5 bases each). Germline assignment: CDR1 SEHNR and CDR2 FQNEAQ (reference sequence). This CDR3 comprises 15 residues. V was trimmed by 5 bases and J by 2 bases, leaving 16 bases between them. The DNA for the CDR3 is TGTGCCAGCAGCCCCAGACCCTTGGGGGCCTACGAGCAGTACTTC. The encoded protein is CASSPRPLGAYEQYF. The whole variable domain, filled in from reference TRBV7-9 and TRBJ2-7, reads DTGVSQNPRHKITKRGQNVTFRCDPISEHNRLYWYRQTLGQGPEFLTYFQNEAQLEKSRLLSDRFSAERPKGSFSTLEIQRTEQGDSAMYLCASSPRPLGAYEQYFGPGTRLTVT.

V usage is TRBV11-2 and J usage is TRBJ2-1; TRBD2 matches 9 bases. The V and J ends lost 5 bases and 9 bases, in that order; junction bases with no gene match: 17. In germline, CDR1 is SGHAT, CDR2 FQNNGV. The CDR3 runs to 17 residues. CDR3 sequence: CASSPPVASGVKGEQFF. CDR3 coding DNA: TGTGCCAGCAGCCCTCCGGTCGCTAGCGGGGTAAAGGGTGAGCAGTTCTTC.

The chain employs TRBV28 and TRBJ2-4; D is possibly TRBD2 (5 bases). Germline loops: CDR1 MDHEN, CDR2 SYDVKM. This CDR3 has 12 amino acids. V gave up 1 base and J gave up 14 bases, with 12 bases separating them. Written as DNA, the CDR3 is TGTGCCAGCAGTTTATACGGACTGGACGAGTACTTC. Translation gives CASSLYGLDEYF.

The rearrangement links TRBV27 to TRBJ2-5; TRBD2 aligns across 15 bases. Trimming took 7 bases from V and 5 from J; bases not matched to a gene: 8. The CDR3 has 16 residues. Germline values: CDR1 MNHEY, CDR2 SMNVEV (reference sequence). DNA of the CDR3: TGTGCCAGCACCCCGGGACTAGCGGGGGGTTGGGAGACCCAGTACTTC. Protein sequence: CASTPGLAGGWETQYF.

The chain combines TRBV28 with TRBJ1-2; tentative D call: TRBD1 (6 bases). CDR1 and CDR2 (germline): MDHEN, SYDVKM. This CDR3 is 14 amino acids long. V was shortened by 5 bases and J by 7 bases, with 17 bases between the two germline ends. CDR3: CASSRDNKAGGYTF. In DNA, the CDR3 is TGTGCCAGCAGTCGGGACAACAAAGCGGGTGGCTACACCTTC.

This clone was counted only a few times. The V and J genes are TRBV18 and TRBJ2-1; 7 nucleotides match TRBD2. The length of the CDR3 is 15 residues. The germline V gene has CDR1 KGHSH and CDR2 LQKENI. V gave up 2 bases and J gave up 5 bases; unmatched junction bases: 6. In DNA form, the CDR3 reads TGTGCCAGCTCACCAATCGATGGGACTAACAATGAGCAGTTCTTC. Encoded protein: CASSPIDGTNNEQFF.

In nucleotides, the CDR3 is TGTGCCAGCCCCCTAGCGGGAGGGCCCTCCTACAATGAGCAGTTCTTC. Translation: CASPLAGGPSYNEQFF. The V call is TRBV7-9, the J call TRBJ2-1; TRBD2 matches at 12 bases. CDR3 length: 16 residues. With V trimmed by 8 bases and J by 0 bases, 5 bases remained unmatched. Germline V gene lookup returns CDR1 SEHNR and CDR2 FQNEAQ (reference sequence).

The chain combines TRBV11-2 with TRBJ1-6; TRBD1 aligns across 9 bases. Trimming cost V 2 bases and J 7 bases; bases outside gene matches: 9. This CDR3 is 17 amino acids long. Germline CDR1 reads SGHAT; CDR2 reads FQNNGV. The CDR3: CASSLHTRDRVNSPLHF. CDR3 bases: TGTGCCAGCAGCTTACACACCCGGGACAGGGTAAATTCACCCCTCCACTTT. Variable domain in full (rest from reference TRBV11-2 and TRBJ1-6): EAGVAQSPRYKIIEKRQSVAFWCNPISGHATLYWYQQILGQGPKLLIQFQNNGVVDDSQLPKDRFSAERLKGVDSTLKIQPAKLEDSAVYLCASSLHTRDRVNSPLHFGNGTRLTVT.

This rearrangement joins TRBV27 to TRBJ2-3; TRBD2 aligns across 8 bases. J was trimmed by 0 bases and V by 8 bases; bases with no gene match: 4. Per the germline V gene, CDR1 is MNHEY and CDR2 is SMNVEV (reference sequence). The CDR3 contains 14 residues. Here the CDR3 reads CASWTSISTDTQYF. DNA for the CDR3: TGTGCCAGCTGGACTAGCATTAGCACAGATACGCAGTATTTT.

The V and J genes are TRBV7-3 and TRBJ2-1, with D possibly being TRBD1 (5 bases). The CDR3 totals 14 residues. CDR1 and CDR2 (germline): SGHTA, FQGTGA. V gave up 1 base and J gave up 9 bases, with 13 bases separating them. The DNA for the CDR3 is TGTGCCAGCAGCTTAAGGGGCTCCACGGGTGAGCAGTTCTTC. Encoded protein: CASSLRGSTGEQFF. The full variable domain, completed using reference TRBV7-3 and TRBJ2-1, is GAGVSQTPSNKVTEKGKYVELRCDPISGHTALYWYRQSLGQGPEFLIYFQGTGAADDSGLPNDRFFAVRPEGSVSTLKIQRTERGDSAVYLCASSLRGSTGEQFFGPGTRLTVL.

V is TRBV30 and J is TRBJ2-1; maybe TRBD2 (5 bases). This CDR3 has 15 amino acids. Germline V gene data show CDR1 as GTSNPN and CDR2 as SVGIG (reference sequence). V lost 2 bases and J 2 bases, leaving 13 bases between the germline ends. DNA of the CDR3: TGTGCCTGGAGTATGGAGGCTACCCCCTACAATGAGCAGTTCTTC. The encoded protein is CAWSMEATPYNEQFF. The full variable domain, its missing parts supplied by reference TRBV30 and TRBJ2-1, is SQTIHQWPATLVQPVGSPLSLECTVEGTSNPNLYWYRQAAGRGLQLLFYSVGIGQISSEVPQNLSASRPQDRQFILSSKKLLLSDSGFYLCAWSMEATPYNEQFFGPGTRLTVL.

As DNA, the CDR3 is TGTGCCAGCAGCTTGGGGGGAGCTGGAAACACCATATATTTT. Amino acid sequence: CASSLGGAGNTIYF. The chain couples TRBV5-5 to TRBJ1-3; D remains ambiguous. This CDR3 contains 14 residues. Trimming shortened V by 0 bases and J by 2 bases, and 6 bases separated the two germline ends. Germline V CDR1 and CDR2: SGHKS, YYEKEE (reference sequence).

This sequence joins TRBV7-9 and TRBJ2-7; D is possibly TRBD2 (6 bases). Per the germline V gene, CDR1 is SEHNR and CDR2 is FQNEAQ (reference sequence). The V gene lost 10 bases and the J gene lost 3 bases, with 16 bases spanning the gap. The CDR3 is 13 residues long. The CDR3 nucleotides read TGTGCCACCTCAGGGCAGGGAGGCTACGAGCAGTACTTC. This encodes CATSGQGGYEQYF. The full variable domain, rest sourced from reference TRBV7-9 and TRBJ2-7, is DTGVSQNPRHKITKRGQNVTFRCDPISEHNRLYWYRQTLGQGPEFLTYFQNEAQLEKSRLLSDRFSAERPKGSFSTLEIQRTEQGDSAMYLCATSGQGGYEQYFGPGTRLTVT.

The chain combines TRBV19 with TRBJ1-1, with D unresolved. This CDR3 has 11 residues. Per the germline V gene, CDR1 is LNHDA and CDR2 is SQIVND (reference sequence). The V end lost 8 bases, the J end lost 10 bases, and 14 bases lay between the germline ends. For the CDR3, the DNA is TGTGCCAGTCGGTCGGGCTGGGGAGCTTTCTTT. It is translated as CASRSGWGAFF.

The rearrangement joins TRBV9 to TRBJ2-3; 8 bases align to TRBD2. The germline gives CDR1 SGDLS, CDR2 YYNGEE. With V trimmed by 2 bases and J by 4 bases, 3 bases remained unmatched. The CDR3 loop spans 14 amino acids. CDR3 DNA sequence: TGTGCCAGCAGCGTTGCGGGGGGTTCAGATACGCAGTATTTT. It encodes CASSVAGGSDTQYF.

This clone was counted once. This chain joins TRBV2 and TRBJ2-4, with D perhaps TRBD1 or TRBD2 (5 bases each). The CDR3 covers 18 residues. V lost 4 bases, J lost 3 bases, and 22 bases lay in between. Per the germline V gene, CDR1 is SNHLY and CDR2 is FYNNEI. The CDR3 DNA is TGTGCCAGCAGTGCCGGGACCGTGAACCCGAGGGGCAAAAACATTCAGTACTTC. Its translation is CASSAGTVNPRGKNIQYF.

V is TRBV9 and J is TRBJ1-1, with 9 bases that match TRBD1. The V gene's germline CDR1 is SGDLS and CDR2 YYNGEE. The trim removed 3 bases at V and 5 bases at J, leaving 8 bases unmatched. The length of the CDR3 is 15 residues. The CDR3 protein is CASSATTGGGTEAFF. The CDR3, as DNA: TGTGCCAGCAGCGCAACAACAGGGGGCGGAACTGAAGCTTTCTTT. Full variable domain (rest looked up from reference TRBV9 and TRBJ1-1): DSGVTQTPKHLITATGQRVTLRCSPRSGDLSVYWYQQSLDQGLQFLIQYYNGEERAKGNILERFSAQQFPDLHSELNLSSLELGDSALYFCASSATTGGGTEAFFGQGTRLTVV.

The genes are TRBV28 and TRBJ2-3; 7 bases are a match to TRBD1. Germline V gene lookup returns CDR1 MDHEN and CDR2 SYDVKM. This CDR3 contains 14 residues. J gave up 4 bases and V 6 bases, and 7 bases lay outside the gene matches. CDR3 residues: CASSLDRDPDTQYF. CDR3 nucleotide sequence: TGTGCCAGCAGCCTCGACAGGGACCCAGATACGCAGTATTTT.

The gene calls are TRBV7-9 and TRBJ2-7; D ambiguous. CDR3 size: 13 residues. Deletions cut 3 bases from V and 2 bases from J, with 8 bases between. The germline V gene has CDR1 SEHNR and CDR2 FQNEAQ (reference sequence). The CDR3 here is CASSLGFPYEQYF. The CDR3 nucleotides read TGTGCCAGCAGCTTGGGGTTTCCCTACGAGCAGTACTTC.

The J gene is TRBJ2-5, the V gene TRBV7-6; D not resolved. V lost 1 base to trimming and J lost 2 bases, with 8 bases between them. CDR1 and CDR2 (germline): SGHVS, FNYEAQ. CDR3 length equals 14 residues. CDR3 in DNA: TGTGCCAGCAGCTTAGTGTTTGGGCAAGAGACCCAGTACTTC. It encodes CASSLVFGQETQYF.

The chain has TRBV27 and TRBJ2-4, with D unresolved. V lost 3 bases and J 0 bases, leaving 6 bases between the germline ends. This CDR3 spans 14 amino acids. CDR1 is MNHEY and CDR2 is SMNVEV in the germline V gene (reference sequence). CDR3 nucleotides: TGTGCCAGCAGTTTCGGGTTAGCCAAAAACATTCAGTACTTC. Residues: CASSFGLAKNIQYF.

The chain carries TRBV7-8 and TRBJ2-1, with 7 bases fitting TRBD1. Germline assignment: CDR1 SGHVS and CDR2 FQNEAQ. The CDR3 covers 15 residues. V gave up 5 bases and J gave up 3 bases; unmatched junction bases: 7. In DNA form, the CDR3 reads TGTGCCAGCAGCCTGGGACAGCTACTCTACAATGAGCAGTTCTTC. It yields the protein CASSLGQLLYNEQFF.

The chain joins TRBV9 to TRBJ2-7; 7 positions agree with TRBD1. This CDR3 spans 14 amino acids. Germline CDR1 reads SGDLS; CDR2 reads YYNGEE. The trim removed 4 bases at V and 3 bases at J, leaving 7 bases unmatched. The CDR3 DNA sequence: TGTGCCAGCAGCTCAGGGGGTGGAAGCTACGAGCAGTACTTC. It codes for CASSSGGGSYEQYF.